Listed below are T cell receptor beta chains from one sample, sequenced in a study of T cells after yellow fever vaccination. One entry per CDR3 protein results from TCRdb running MiXCR on the 5' RACE reads. The sample has around 160,000 distinct CDR3 sequences; 6% to 7.5% are singletons. Sample: CD4+ T cells sorted from PBMCs, taken 4 to 5 days after the first yellow fever vaccination. The receptors here all came from a man between 18 and 35 years old who received the YFV17D yellow fever vaccine. The CDR3 runs from the conserved cysteine through the conserved F or W. D genes are given only for firm matches. Clone size is shown for a subset of rows, as once, few, many or a class of expanded clone.

- | TRBJ2-4 | TRBV5-4 | many | TGTGCCAGCAGCTCCCCAGGGGAGGCAAACATTCAGTACTTC | CASSSPGEANIQYF
- | TRBJ2-7 | TRBV4-1 | many | TGCGCCAGCAGCCATATCGGACGGAACTCCTACGAGCAGTACTTC | CASSHIGRNSYEQYF
- | TRBJ1-2 | TRBV5-1 | few | TGCGCCAGCAGCACCGGGACGGTTAACTATGGCTACACCTTC | CASSTGTVNYGYTF
- | TRBJ1-5 | TRBV20-1 | many | TGCAGTGCAACCCCCCAGGTTAGCAATCAGCCCCAGCATTTT | CSATPQVSNQPQHF
- | TRBJ2-5 | TRBV6-6 | - | TGTGCCAGCAGTGCGGACTCTAGGCGGTGTAGGTTC | CASSADSRRCRF
TRBD1 | TRBJ2-3 | TRBV4-2 | many | TGTGCCAGCAGCCAAGGGGACAGGGCCGACACAGATACGCAGTATTTT | CASSQGDRADTDTQYF
- | TRBJ1-2 | TRBV7-9 | few | TGTGCCAGCAGCGCAGCACTCGGGGGAGGCGGCTACACCTTC | CASSAALGGGGYTF
- | TRBJ2-1 | TRBV7-2 | many | TGTGCCAGCGGGTCCTTCGGGAATGAGCAGTTCTTC | CASGSFGNEQFF
- | TRBJ2-1 | TRBV24-1 | - | TGTGCCACCAGTGGGACGGCCAAAGGTCCCGAGCAGTTCTTC | CATSGTAKGPEQFF
- | TRBJ1-1 | TRBV20-1 | many | TGCAGTGCTAGGGCAGGGAGGACTGAAGCTTTCTTT | CSARAGRTEAFF
TRBD1 | TRBJ1-2 | TRBV30 | few | TGTGCCTGGTCAGTAATGACAGGGGGCCATGGCTACACCTTC | CAWSVMTGGHGYTF
- | TRBJ1-2 | TRBV20-1 | - | TGCAGTGCTCCGCTGTATCCCTATAACTATGGCTACACCTTC | CSAPLYPYNYGYTF
- | TRBJ1-5 | TRBV6-5 | few | TGTGCCAGCAGTTCCCAACCCACAGGACGGTATCAGCCCCAGCATTTT | CASSSQPTGRYQPQHF
TRBD1 | TRBJ1-4 | TRBV5-1 | many | TGCGCCAGCAGCGCGACAGGGATGGCTAATGAAAAACTGTTTTTT | CASSATGMANEKLFF
- | TRBJ2-1 | TRBV9 | many | TGTGCCAGCAGCGTAGGACAGGCTACCTACAATGAGCAGTTCTTC | CASSVGQATYNEQFF
TRBD1 | TRBJ1-1 | TRBV3-1 | few | TGTGCCAGCAGCCAACGCGGGGGGGGCAGGGGGAAAGCTTTCTTT | CASSQRGGGRGKAFF
- | TRBJ1-2 | TRBV5-5 | few | TGTGCCAGCACCCTTAACGACTATGGCTACACCTTC | CASTLNDYGYTF
- | TRBJ1-2 | TRBV12-3/TRBV12-4 | - | TGTGCCAGCGTAGACGACAATTATGGCTACACCTTC | CASVDDNYGYTF
- | TRBJ2-3 | TRBV9 | many | TGTGCCAGCAGCCCACAGGGCACAGATACGCAGTATTTT | CASSPQGTDTQYF
TRBD1 | TRBJ1-5 | TRBV28 | few | TGTGCCAGCACCCCCGATCGTTGGGGACAGGGGAGGCAGCCCCAGCATTTT | CASTPDRWGQGRQPQHF
TRBD1 | TRBJ1-4 | TRBV19 | few | TGTGCCACACATCCCTACAGGGGGGAAAAACTGTTTTTT | CATHPYRGEKLFF
- | TRBJ1-1 | TRBV5-1 | many | TGCGCCAGCAGCCCTGGACAGACTTTGAACACTGAAGCTTTCTTT | CASSPGQTLNTEAFF
- | TRBJ2-3 | TRBV6-1 | many | TGTGCCAGCAGTGAACCGGGGGAGAGCACAGATACGCAGTATTTT | CASSEPGESTDTQYF
TRBD2 | TRBJ2-3 | TRBV7-2 | many | TGTGCCAGCAGCTTAGGCGGGAGGGTTGATACGCAGTATTTT | CASSLGGRVDTQYF
- | TRBJ2-3 | TRBV6-2/TRBV6-3 | few | TGTGCCAGCAGTTACGGTAGCGAGAGCACAGATACGCAGTATTTT | CASSYGSESTDTQYF
- | TRBJ2-5 | TRBV10-3 | many | TGTGCCATCAGTGAGCAGGGGCCCCAAGAGACCCAGTACTTC | CAISEQGPQETQYF
- | TRBJ1-5 | TRBV3-1 | many | TGTGCCAGCAGCCAAGGAAATCAGGGTCAGCCCCAGCATTTT | CASSQGNQGQPQHF
- | TRBJ1-2 | TRBV5-1 | many | TGCGCCAGCAGCTTGTCCGGAGACTCAGGAGGAGCTAACTATGGCTACACCTTC | CASSLSGDSGGANYGYTF
- | TRBJ2-5 | TRBV19 | many | TGTGCCAGTAGTACAAACGACAGGGAGACCCAGTACTTC | CASSTNDRETQYF
- | TRBJ1-3 | TRBV27 | few | TGTGCCAGCAGGTTAAGTTCTGGAAACACCATATATTTT | CASRLSSGNTIYF
TRBD1 | TRBJ2-2 | TRBV29-1 | few | TGCAGCTACCGGGACAGCCGGCGAGACACCGGGGAGCTGTTTTTT | CSYRDSRRDTGELFF
TRBD1 | TRBJ2-7 | TRBV7-2 | few | TGTGCCAGCACCTTACACAGGGGGAGCTACGAGCAGTACTTC | CASTLHRGSYEQYF
- | TRBJ2-5 | TRBV5-1 | few | TGCGCCAGCAGCTTACAGGGTTTAAGGGCGAAGTGGACCCAGTACTTC | CASSLQGLRAKWTQYF
- | TRBJ1-6 | TRBV6-1 | - | TGTGCCAGCAGCTGGGATGCGGGGCTGAATTCACCCCTCCACTTT | CASSWDAGLNSPLHF
- | TRBJ2-1 | TRBV6-2/TRBV6-3 | few | TGTGCCAGCAGTTACTTTCGGAGGGGGGGCCGTTTAGATGAGCAGTTCTTC | CASSYFRRGGRLDEQFF
TRBD2 | TRBJ2-7 | TRBV6-5 | many | TGTGCCAGCAGTTACTCCCGCATACTAAGAGCGGGGGGCCGGCGAACTTACTTC | CASSYSRILRAGGRRTYF
- | TRBJ1-6 | TRBV2 | many | TGTGCCAGCAGTGGAAGAGGGTCGGTTTCACCCCTCCACTTT | CASSGRGSVSPLHF
TRBD1 | TRBJ1-5 | TRBV6-2/TRBV6-3 | few | TGTGCCAGCAACAGGGGACAGGGGGAAGATCAGCCCCAGCATTTT | CASNRGQGEDQPQHF
- | TRBJ2-1 | TRBV18 | - | TGTGCCAGCTCACCGCTAACAGGGCTCGAGCAGTTCTTC | CASSPLTGLEQFF
- | TRBJ1-6 | TRBV5-1 | - | TGCGCCAGCAGCTTGGCCGGTCCCAAAATAGGGTCACCCCTCCACTTT | CASSLAGPKIGSPLHF
- | TRBJ1-4 | TRBV4-3 | - | TGCGCCAGCAGCCAACGTCATTATGCAACTAATGAAAAACTGTTTTTT | CASSQRHYATNEKLFF
- | TRBJ1-2 | TRBV20-1 | few | TGCAGTGCTAGGGGCTCGACAGGCGGAGTTGGTGACTACACCTTC | CSARGSTGGVGDYTF
- | TRBJ2-3 | TRBV7-9 | many | TGTGCCAGCAGCCTAGATGCTAGCACAGATACGCAGTATTTT | CASSLDASTDTQYF
- | TRBJ1-1 | TRBV7-3 | many | TGTGCCAGCAGCCGAGGAGTGAACACTGAAGCTTTCTTT | CASSRGVNTEAFF
- | TRBJ1-4 | TRBV30 | few | TGTGCCTGGAGTGTACATGGCTCCGGTGAAAAACTGTTTTTT | CAWSVHGSGEKLFF
TRBD2 | TRBJ2-1 | TRBV5-1 | - | TGCGCCAGCAGCGTCTGGACTAGCGGGGGTAATGAGCAGTTCTTC | CASSVWTSGGNEQFF
- | TRBJ1-2 | TRBV5-5 | - | TGTGCCAGCAGCTCACGTCAGGGGCGCCCCGACTATGGCTACACCTTC | CASSSRQGRPDYGYTF
TRBD2 | TRBJ2-7 | TRBV7-2 | many | TGTGCCAGCAGCGGGGGGGATAGGCAAGGATCCTACGAGCAGTACTTC | CASSGGDRQGSYEQYF
TRBD1 | TRBJ1-4 | TRBV12-3/TRBV12-4 | many | TGTGCCAGCGGACAGGGGGCTAAAGGAAAACTGTTTTTT | CASGQGAKGKLFF
TRBD2 | TRBJ2-6 | TRBV18 | - | TGTGCCAGCTCACCACGAGGCAGCGGGGGGCACTCTGGGGCCAACGTCCTGACTTTC | CASSPRGSGGHSGANVLTF
TRBD2 | TRBJ2-3 | TRBV29-1 | - | TGCAGCGCCGCGCCGTTTGCGGGGGGGCTGGCAGATACGCAGTATTTT | CSAAPFAGGLADTQYF
TRBD1 | TRBJ1-5 | TRBV7-8 | few | TGTGCCAGCAGCTACTACAGGGGGTCAGGGCCCCAGCATTTT | CASSYYRGSGPQHF